This TCR beta chain was identified during a study of CD8+ T cells in alopecia areata. Study-wide results and caveats: Expanded CD8+ clones among the top 100, as well as scalp clonality, were significantly decreased by tofacitinib. Clarity of TCR sharing across patients fell short of that in mice, possibly HLA-related.

The V segment lost 2 bases and the J segment 6 bases; nucleotides outside the gene matches: 12. Germline V CDR1 and CDR2: SGHVS, FQNEAQ. The CDR3 loop spans 17 amino acids. As for treatment: oral pan-JAK inhibitor, 5-10 mg twice daily. Peripheral blood, together with lesional scalp punch biopsies, was collected from alopecia areata patients. CD4+ and CD8+ T cells were sorted from PBMCs. RNA was isolated and reverse transcribed to cDNA, the sequencing template. The data were produced by immunoSEQ multiplex PCR, yet TCRdb's version contains in-frame clones alone and is incomplete. The sample has 150,000 to 200,000 clones, around 71% seen once. This clone was seen only a few times. Its antigen is not identified.

The sequence was collected from a human donor with alopecia areata. The rearrangement uses TRBV7-8 and TRBJ2-7; 11 bases align to TRBD2. The sample was CD4+ T cells sorted from blood, taken at week 4, from a patient treated with tofacitinib. This CDR3 reads CASSLRMGLAVGGEQYF. For the CDR3, the DNA is TGTGCCAGCAGCTTAAGGATGGGACTAGCGGTGGGGGGCGAGCAGTACTTC.